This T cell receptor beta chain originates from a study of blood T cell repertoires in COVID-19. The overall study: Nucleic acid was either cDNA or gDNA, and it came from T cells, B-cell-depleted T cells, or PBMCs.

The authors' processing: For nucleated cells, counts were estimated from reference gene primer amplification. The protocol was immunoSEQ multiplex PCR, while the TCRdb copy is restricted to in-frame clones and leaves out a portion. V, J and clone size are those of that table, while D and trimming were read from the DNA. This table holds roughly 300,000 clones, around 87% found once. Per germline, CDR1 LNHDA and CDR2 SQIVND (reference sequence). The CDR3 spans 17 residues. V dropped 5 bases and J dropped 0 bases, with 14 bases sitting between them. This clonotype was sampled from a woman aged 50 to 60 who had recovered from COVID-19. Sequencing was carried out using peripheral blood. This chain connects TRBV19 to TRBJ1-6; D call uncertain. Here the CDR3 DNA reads TGTGCCAGTAGTGAACCCCCGGGGAGCTCCTATAATTCACCCCTCCACTTT. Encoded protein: CASSEPPGSSYNSPLHF.